The entry that follows covers one T cell receptor beta chain sequence. Antigen: not known. Amplification used 60 Vbeta primers and 13 Jbeta primers. The data were produced by immunoSEQ multiplex PCR, yet TCRdb's version contains in-frame clones alone and is incomplete. This table holds approximately 150,000 clones, roughly three quarters found once. This record comes from a study of cytomegalovirus exposure and HLA in healthy donors. Regarding the study as a whole: Rarity marked most TCR sequences, yet some public TCRs occurred in many donors. Common viral pathogens (according to a later analysis) appeared linked to several of the most significant clusters.

CDR3 size: 16 residues. CDR1 and CDR2 (germline): LGHNA, YNFKEQ. Trimming took 1 base from V and 7 from J, leaving 17 bases between them. V usage is TRBV4-2 and J usage is TRBJ2-1; D may be TRBD2 (7 bases). This clonotype was obtained from a male donor in good health and CMV-seronegative. The sequenced sample consisted of PBMCs. The CDR3 loop is CASSQGSGGLPNEQFF. The CDR3 region has the DNA TGTGCCAGCAGCCAAGGCTCGGGGGGCCTCCCGAATGAGCAGTTCTTC.